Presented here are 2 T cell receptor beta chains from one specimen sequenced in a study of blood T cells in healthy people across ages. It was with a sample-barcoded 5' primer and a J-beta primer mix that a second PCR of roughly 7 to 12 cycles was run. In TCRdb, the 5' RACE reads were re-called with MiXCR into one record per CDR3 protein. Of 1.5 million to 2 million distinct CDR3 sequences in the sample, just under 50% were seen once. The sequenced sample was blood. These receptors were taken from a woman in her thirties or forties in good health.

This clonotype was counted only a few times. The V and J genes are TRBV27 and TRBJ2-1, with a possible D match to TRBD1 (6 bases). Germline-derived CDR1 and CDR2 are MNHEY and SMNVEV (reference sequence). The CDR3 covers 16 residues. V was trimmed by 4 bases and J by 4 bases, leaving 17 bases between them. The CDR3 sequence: CASSSTGERVYNEQFF. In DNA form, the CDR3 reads TGTGCCAGCAGTTCGACAGGTGAGAGGGTTTACAATGAGCAGTTCTTC.

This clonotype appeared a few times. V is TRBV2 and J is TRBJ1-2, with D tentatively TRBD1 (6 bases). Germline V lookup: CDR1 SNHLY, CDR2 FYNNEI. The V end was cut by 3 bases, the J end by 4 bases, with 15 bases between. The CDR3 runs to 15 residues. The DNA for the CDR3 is TGTGCCAGCAGTGATGTGGGGGGCATCGCCTATGGCTACACCTTC. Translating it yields CASSDVGGIAYGYTF.